The sequence of this TCR beta chain was determined in a study of T cell responses to AZD1222 COVID-19 vaccine. Background on the study: Analyses pooled second doses at about 4 or about 12 weeks.

General study results and limits: The donor cohort was predominantly white British with a female majority, and clonal diversity may have been underestimated. Sampling captured repertoires only after the peak T cell response. Rises in breadth and depth of Spike-specific TCRs came after two AZD1222 doses.

Trimming pared 0 bases from V and 0 bases from J, leaving 5 bases between. The germline V gene encodes CDR1 SGDLS and CDR2 YYNGEE. The CDR3 sequence is 14 residues long. In the case of this clone: The antigen remains unidentified.

Some clones are missing from TCRdb's copy, which holds only in-frame ones; the method was immunoSEQ multiplex PCR. Of 130,000 to 150,000 clones listed, 75% to 90% are singletons. This sequence was found in an adult in good health. The chain carries TRBV9 and TRBJ2-3; D unclear. The input for sequencing was peripheral blood, taken on day 0 of AZD1222 vaccination. For the CDR3, the DNA is TGTGCCAGCAGCGTAGATTTAAGCACAGATACGCAGTATTTT. This translates into CASSVDLSTDTQYF.